These 28 T cell receptor beta chains originate from one sample sequenced in a study of T cell changes during pregnancy in multiple sclerosis. The table came from immunoSEQ multiplex PCR; TCRdb's copy has only in-frame clones and leaves some out. This table holds 40,000 to 50,000 clones, 85% to 95% found once. Source: CD4+ T cells from peripheral blood mononuclear cells, taken in the third trimester of pregnancy. These receptors came from a female donor with multiple sclerosis, enrolled in a pregnancy study.

This chain joins TRBV7-9 and TRBJ2-1; possible D gene TRBD1, 6 bases. The CDR3 sequence is 15 residues long. Trimming removed 4 bases from V and 6 bases from J, with 16 bases in between. Germline lookup yields CDR1 SEHNR and CDR2 FQNEAQ (reference sequence). The CDR3 region has the DNA TGTGCCAGCAGCTCCTTAAGGGGACAAGGCAATGAGCAGTTCTTC. Translating it yields CASSSLRGQGNEQFF.

V usage is TRBV7-2 and J usage is TRBJ1-1; 8 nucleotides line up with TRBD1. J gave up 4 bases and V 5 bases, and 9 bases lay outside the gene matches. There are 15 residues in the CDR3. CDR1 and CDR2 from the germline V gene are SGHTA and FQGNSA. In nucleotides, the CDR3 is TGTGCCAGCAGCCCACGGACAGGGCCGTCCACTGAAGCTTTCTTT. Translation gives CASSPRTGPSTEAFF. Looking up the rest from reference TRBV7-2 and TRBJ1-1 gives the full variable domain: GAGVSQSPSNKVTEKGKDVELRCDPISGHTALYWYRQSLGQGLEFLIYFQGNSAPDKSGLPSDRFSAERTGGSVSTLTIQRTQQEDSAVYLCASSPRTGPSTEAFFGQGTRLTVV.

This clone was seen only once. The chain recombines TRBV7-3 with TRBJ2-1; 14 bases match TRBD2. The CDR3 consists of 17 residues. Looked up from germline, CDR1 is SGHTA and CDR2 is FQGTGA. Germline trimming cut 3 bases from V and 9 bases from J; bases unmatched to any gene: 10. The DNA of the CDR3 is TGTGCCAGCAGCTTGGCCGGGACTAGCGGGAGTATCGGTGAGCAGTTCTTC. Its translation: CASSLAGTSGSIGEQFF.

This clone was recorded a few times. The chain recombines TRBV7-9 with TRBJ2-1; possible D gene TRBD2, 6 bases. Trimming removed 5 bases at V and 9 bases at J, with 20 bases between. The V gene's germline CDR1 is SEHNR and CDR2 FQNEAQ (reference sequence). This CDR3 region has 15 residues. Here the CDR3 DNA reads TGTGCCAGCAGCGCCGCACTAGCCCGAGAAGGTGAGCAGTTCTTC. It is translated as CASSAALAREGEQFF.

The chain joins TRBV18 to TRBJ1-4; D uncertain. This CDR3 spans 15 amino acids. CDR1 and CDR2 from the germline V gene are KGHSH and LQKENI. With 2 bases removed from V and 5 bases from J, the gap between germline ends came to 12 bases. The CDR3 sequence: CASSPSMGRNEKLFF. CDR3 in DNA: TGTGCCAGCTCACCATCGATGGGGAGGAATGAAAAACTGTTTTTT.

The chain employs TRBV7-3 and TRBJ2-3; D gene unclear. The germline CDR1 and CDR2 sequences are SGHTA and FQGTGA. V dropped 5 bases and J dropped 10 bases, with 16 bases sitting between them. The CDR3 totals 13 residues. The CDR3 DNA sequence: TGTGCCAGCAGCCCCGACCCCCGAGGCCCGCAGTATTTT. As protein: CASSPDPRGPQYF.

The gene calls are TRBV5-6 and TRBJ1-4, with a tentative D call TRBD1 (6 bases). The CDR3 sequence is 17 residues long. With 4 bases removed from V and 4 bases from J, the gap between germline ends came to 20 bases. Germline CDR1 reads SGHDT; CDR2 reads YYEEEE. The CDR3 DNA reads TGTGCCAGCAGCCGCGGTTTCTCACAGGGTGATAATGAAAAACTGTTTTTT. It is translated as CASSRGFSQGDNEKLFF.

The chain combines TRBV5-1 with TRBJ2-2; the D gene is possibly TRBD2 (5 bases). CDR3 length: 17 residues. Germline assignment: CDR1 SGHRS and CDR2 YFSETQ. Trimming pared 4 bases from V and 0 bases from J, leaving 16 bases between. The chain's CDR3 is CASSPIIAGTNTGELFF. Written as DNA, the CDR3 is TGCGCCAGCAGCCCAATCATTGCGGGTACGAACACCGGGGAGCTGTTTTTT.

The CDR3 DNA reads TGTGCCAGTAGTATCCTCCAGGGGGACTATGGCTACACCTTC. Amino acids: CASSILQGDYGYTF. This sequence joins TRBV19 and TRBJ1-2; TRBD1 matches at 7 bases. The V gene end was trimmed by 3 bases and the J gene end by 3 bases; junction bases not matched to a gene: 4. CDR1 and CDR2 from the germline V gene are LNHDA and SQIVND (reference sequence). This CDR3 is 14 amino acids long. The whole variable domain, filled in from reference TRBV19 and TRBJ1-2, reads DGGITQSPKYLFRKEGQNVTLSCEQNLNHDAMYWYRQDPGQGLRLIYYSQIVNDFQKGDIAEGYSVSREKKESFPLTVTSAQKNPTAFYLCASSILQGDYGYTFGSGTRLTVV.

This chain joins TRBV4-3 and TRBJ2-3, with 8 bases fitting TRBD1. Germline CDR1 is LGHNA and CDR2 is YSLEER. With V trimmed by 2 bases and J by 4 bases, 11 bases remained unmatched. CDR3 length: 17 amino acids. In DNA form, the CDR3 reads TGCGCCAGCAGCCAATCCCCAGGGGGCAGGGGAGCAGATACGCAGTATTTT. Translated, it gives CASSQSPGGRGADTQYF.

This CDR3 reads CASSHGQVKAKNIQYF. The CDR3 region has the DNA TGTGCCAGCAGCCATGGACAGGTTAAAGCCAAAAACATTCAGTACTTC. V is TRBV28 and J is TRBJ2-4; 7 bases line up with TRBD1. V gave up 6 bases and J gave up 0 bases; unmatched junction bases: 8. The CDR3 length is 16 residues. The germline V gene encodes CDR1 MDHEN and CDR2 SYDVKM.

The genes are TRBV11-3 and TRBJ2-5; 8 nucleotides align to TRBD1. The CDR3 runs 15 residues. V shed 5 bases, J shed 1 base, and the junction held 6 bases outside the gene matches. Germline V gives CDR1 SGHNT, CDR2 YENEEA. CDR3 in amino acids: CASSLGTGSQETQYF. The CDR3 coding sequence is TGTGCCAGCAGCCTCGGGACAGGCTCCCAAGAGACCCAGTACTTC. The full variable domain, with the rest looked up from reference TRBV11-3 and TRBJ2-5, is EAGVVQSPRYKIIEKKQPVAFWCNPISGHNTLYWYLQNLGQGPELLIRYENEEAVDDSQLPKDRFSAERLKGVDSTLKIQPAELGDSAVYLCASSLGTGSQETQYFGPGTRLLVL.

J is TRBJ2-6 and V is TRBV28, with D tentatively TRBD1 (5 bases). This CDR3 region has 15 residues. V dropped 5 bases and J dropped 2 bases, with 10 bases sitting between them. In germline, CDR1 is MDHEN, CDR2 SYDVKM. The CDR3 DNA sequence: TGTGCCAGCAGTCCGATCAGGGCTGGGGCCAACGTCCTGACTTTC. Protein sequence: CASSPIRAGANVLTF.

This chain links TRBV19 with TRBJ2-6; TRBD1 matches 10 bases. The germline gives CDR1 LNHDA, CDR2 SQIVND (reference sequence). The CDR3 loop spans 19 amino acids. V was clipped by 3 bases and J by 1 base; unmatched bases: 9. The CDR3, as DNA: TGTGCCAGTAGTATCCAAACGACAGGGGGCATTTCTGGGGCCAACGTCCTGACTTTC. Its translation is CASSIQTTGGISGANVLTF. The full variable domain, rest sourced from reference TRBV19 and TRBJ2-6, is DGGITQSPKYLFRKEGQNVTLSCEQNLNHDAMYWYRQDPGQGLRLIYYSQIVNDFQKGDIAEGYSVSREKKESFPLTVTSAQKNPTAFYLCASSIQTTGGISGANVLTFGAGSRLTVL.

The rearrangement links TRBV5-8 to TRBJ2-1; 9 bases fit TRBD1. The ends lost 4 bases at V and 2 bases at J; junction bases unmatched: 4. CDR1 is SGHTS and CDR2 is YDEGEE in the germline V gene. The CDR3 runs to 15 residues. The CDR3 protein is CASSPGQGTYNEQFF. The CDR3 coding sequence is TGTGCCAGCAGCCCCGGACAGGGGACCTACAATGAGCAGTTCTTC.

The genes are TRBV5-1 and TRBJ1-1; possibly TRBD1 for D (5 bases). Trimming pared 4 bases from V and 7 bases from J, leaving 14 bases between. The V gene's germline CDR1 is SGHRS and CDR2 YFSETQ. CDR3 size: 13 residues. The CDR3: CASSPQRGGEAFF. The CDR3 DNA reads TGCGCCAGCAGCCCCCAGAGGGGAGGTGAAGCTTTCTTT.

V and J are TRBV15 and TRBJ2-1; TRBD1 agrees at 9 bases. V was clipped by 6 bases and J by 7 bases; unmatched bases: 7. CDR1 and CDR2 (germline): LNHNV, YYDKDF (reference sequence). There are 14 residues in the CDR3. Written as DNA, the CDR3 is TGTGCCACCAGTGGGGACAGGGCGTGGAATGAGCAGTTCTTC. It codes for CATSGDRAWNEQFF.

The rearrangement links TRBV7-9 to TRBJ2-1, with 7 positions matching TRBD2. The trim removed 2 bases at V and 4 bases at J, leaving 5 bases unmatched. The germline CDR1 and CDR2 sequences are SEHNR and FQNEAQ (reference sequence). This CDR3 contains 15 residues. For the CDR3, the DNA is TGTGCCAGCAGCTTAACACTAGCGTATTACAATGAGCAGTTCTTC. This sequence encodes CASSLTLAYYNEQFF.

The chain links TRBV19 to TRBJ1-1, with D possibly TRBD1 on 5 matching bases. The CDR3 covers 16 residues. The V end lost 7 bases, the J end lost 0 bases, and 18 bases lay between the germline ends. The germline CDR1 and CDR2 sequences are LNHDA and SQIVND (reference sequence). The CDR3 coding sequence is TGTGCCAGTACCACGGTCCAGGGAGGGCTGAACACTGAAGCTTTCTTT. Residues: CASTTVQGGLNTEAFF.

The chain recombines TRBV2 with TRBJ2-5; D call uncertain. CDR1 and CDR2 from the germline V gene are SNHLY and FYNNEI. The CDR3 has 16 residues. V lost 7 bases and J 4 bases, leaving 22 bases between the germline ends. CDR3 region: CASITAEVVVPETQYF. The CDR3 DNA reads as TGTGCCAGCATCACTGCCGAAGTCGTAGTCCCAGAGACCCAGTACTTC.

The count of this clone is one. The chain employs TRBV5-6 and TRBJ2-7; D may be TRBD2 (6 bases). The ends were cut back, 1 base at V and 3 bases at J, with 8 bases in the middle. Per germline, CDR1 SGHDT and CDR2 YYEEEE. The CDR3 contains 13 residues. CDR3 sequence: CASSLFGGYEQYF. The CDR3 bases are TGTGCCAGCAGCTTGTTCGGGGGCTACGAGCAGTACTTC.

The chain has TRBV18 and TRBJ1-1, with 12 nucleotides matching TRBD1. The germline V gene has CDR1 KGHSH and CDR2 LQKENI. The CDR3 consists of 17 residues. V lost 1 base, J lost 6 bases, and 9 bases stayed unmatched. The DNA of the CDR3 is TGTGCCAGCTCACCACGGGGGACAGGGGGCGGATTGTCTGAAGCTTTCTTT. This translates into CASSPRGTGGGLSEAFF.

The rearrangement links TRBV5-4 to TRBJ2-6; perhaps TRBD1 as D (6 bases). V was shortened by 4 bases and J by 0 bases, with 17 bases between the two germline ends. Germline CDR1 and CDR2: SGHNT and YYREEE (reference sequence). The CDR3 covers 18 residues. CDR3 nucleotides: TGTGCCAGCAGCACGCAGGGGCGCCCCTACTCTGGGGCCAACGTCCTGACTTTC. Translation: CASSTQGRPYSGANVLTF.

The chain is built from TRBV29-1 and TRBJ2-7; no definite D call. The V and J ends lost 4 bases and 6 bases respectively, with 13 bases between them. The CDR3 totals 12 residues. The germline CDR1 and CDR2 sequences are SQVTM and ANQGSEA. The DNA of the CDR3 is TGCAGCGTTGTCACCGACACCCCCGAGCAGTACTTC. As protein: CSVVTDTPEQYF.

V and J are TRBV6-6 and TRBJ2-7; 9 nucleotides align to TRBD1. The germline CDR1 and CDR2 sequences are MNHNY and SVGAGI (reference sequence). The CDR3 is 16 amino acids. V dropped 4 bases and J dropped 0; count of bases not matched to a gene: 7. The CDR3 reads CASSLTGGARSYEQYF. CDR3 DNA sequence: TGTGCCAGCAGTTTAACAGGGGGCGCGCGCTCCTACGAGCAGTACTTC.

The rearrangement links TRBV11-2 to TRBJ1-2; unclear D gene. The CDR3 runs 16 residues. V gave up 5 bases and J gave up 5 bases, with 21 bases separating them. CDR1 and CDR2 from the germline V gene are SGHAT and FQNNGV. CDR3 nucleotide sequence: TGTGCCAGCAGCCCTGGCTTTGGGCTCGGAGGGTATGGCTACACCTTC. This translates into CASSPGFGLGGYGYTF.

The V call is TRBV27, the J call TRBJ1-2, with D tentatively TRBD1 (5 bases). Trimming stripped 0 bases from V and 5 bases from J, with 7 bases between. Germline V gene sequence: CDR1 MNHEY, CDR2 SMNVEV (reference sequence). The CDR3 spans 13 residues. The CDR3 here is CASSLSPGYGYTF. The CDR3 region has the DNA TGTGCCAGCAGTTTATCGCCAGGGTATGGCTACACCTTC.

The rearrangement uses TRBV13 and TRBJ2-5; TRBD1 is a possible D gene (5 bases). This CDR3 region has 13 residues. V dropped 0 bases and J dropped 5 bases, with 7 bases sitting between them. CDR1 PRHDT and CDR2 FYEKMQ come from the germline V gene (reference sequence). For the CDR3, the DNA is TGTGCCAGCAGCTTAGGAGGGGCGGAGACCCAGTACTTC. Its translation is CASSLGGAETQYF.